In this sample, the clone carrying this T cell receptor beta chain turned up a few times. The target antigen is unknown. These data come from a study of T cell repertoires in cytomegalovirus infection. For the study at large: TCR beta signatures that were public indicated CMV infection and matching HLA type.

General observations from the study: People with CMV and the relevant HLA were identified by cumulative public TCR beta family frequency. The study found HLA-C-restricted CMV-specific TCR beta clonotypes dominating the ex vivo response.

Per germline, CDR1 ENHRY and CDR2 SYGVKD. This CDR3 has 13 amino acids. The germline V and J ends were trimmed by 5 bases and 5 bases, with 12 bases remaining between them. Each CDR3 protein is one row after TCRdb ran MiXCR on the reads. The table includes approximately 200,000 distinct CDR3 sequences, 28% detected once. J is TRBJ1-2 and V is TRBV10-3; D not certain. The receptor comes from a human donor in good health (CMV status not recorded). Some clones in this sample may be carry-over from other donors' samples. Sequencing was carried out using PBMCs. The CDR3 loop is CAISSTLEYGYTF. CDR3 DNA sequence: TGTGCCATCAGTTCCACCTTAGAGTATGGCTACACCTTC.